Listed below are T cell receptor beta chains from one sample, sequenced in a study of tumor-infiltrating lymphocytes in localized non-small cell lung cancer. Here immunoSEQ multiplex PCR was the method, and the copy in TCRdb shows in-frame clones only, minus some. This sample carries thousands of clones, 70% to 75% of them seen once, and the ten largest clones take roughly 31%. Sequencing used lung tumor tissue. The receptors derive from a human donor with non-small cell lung cancer. Both conserved end residues are part of each CDR3. The D gene is left open where the match is weak. A row's size may be missing; if present it is once, few, many or a size class.

CDR3nt: TGTGCCAGCAGCTTAGCCAGCGGCCCCTACAATGAGCAGTTCTTC; CDR3aa: CASSLASGPYNEQFF; d_gene: -; v_gene: TRBV11-3; j_gene: TRBJ2-1; abundance: -
CDR3nt: TGTGCCAGCAGCTTAGAAGTGGGGGACTACGAGCAGTACTTC; CDR3aa: CASSLEVGDYEQYF; d_gene: -; v_gene: TRBV7-8; j_gene: TRBJ2-7; abundance: -
CDR3nt: TGTGCCAGCAGCTTCGTGGTGGGGCCCGGTTTCTACGAGCAGTACTTC; CDR3aa: CASSFVVGPGFYEQYF; d_gene: -; v_gene: TRBV7-2; j_gene: TRBJ2-7; abundance: few
CDR3nt: TGCGCCAGCAGCTCGTTACAGGGAAATGGCTACACCTTC; CDR3aa: CASSSLQGNGYTF; d_gene: -; v_gene: TRBV5-1; j_gene: TRBJ1-2; abundance: few
CDR3nt: TGTGCCAGCAGTCTCTTAGGAGACAGGGGAGAGACCCAGTACTTC; CDR3aa: CASSLLGDRGETQYF; d_gene: TRBD1; v_gene: TRBV27; j_gene: TRBJ2-5; abundance: -
CDR3nt: TGTGCCAGCACGGGGACAGGGAGGGTCGAGCAGTACTTC; CDR3aa: CASTGTGRVEQYF; d_gene: TRBD1; v_gene: TRBV2; j_gene: TRBJ2-7; abundance: -
CDR3nt: TGTGCCAGCAGTCGGAGCTCCTACAATGAGCAGTTCTTC; CDR3aa: CASSRSSYNEQFF; d_gene: -; v_gene: TRBV25-1; j_gene: TRBJ2-1; abundance: -
CDR3nt: TGTGCCAGCAACGTGCGGGCAGAGGAACAGCCCCAGCATTTT; CDR3aa: CASNVRAEEQPQHF; d_gene: -; v_gene: TRBV9; j_gene: TRBJ1-5; abundance: -
CDR3nt: TGCGCCAGCAGCCAAGACCCCGGGACTAGGAGCAATAGTCAGTACTTC; CDR3aa: CASSQDPGTRSNSQYF; d_gene: TRBD2; v_gene: TRBV4-1; j_gene: TRBJ2-4; abundance: -
CDR3nt: TGCGCCAGCAGCCAAGTAATGGGGGCGGGCTACACCTTC; CDR3aa: CASSQVMGAGYTF; d_gene: -; v_gene: TRBV4-3; j_gene: TRBJ1-2; abundance: -